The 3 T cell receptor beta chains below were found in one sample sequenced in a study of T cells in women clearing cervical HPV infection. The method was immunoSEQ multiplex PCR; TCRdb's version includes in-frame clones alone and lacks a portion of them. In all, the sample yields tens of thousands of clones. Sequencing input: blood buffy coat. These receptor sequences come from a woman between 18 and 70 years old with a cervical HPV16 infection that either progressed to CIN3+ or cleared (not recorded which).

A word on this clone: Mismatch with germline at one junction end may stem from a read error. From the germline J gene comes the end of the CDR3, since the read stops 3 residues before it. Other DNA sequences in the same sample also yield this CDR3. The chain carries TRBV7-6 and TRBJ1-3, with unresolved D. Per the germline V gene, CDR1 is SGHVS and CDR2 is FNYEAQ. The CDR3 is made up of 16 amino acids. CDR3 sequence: CASSPAAGGKGNTIYF. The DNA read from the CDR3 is TGTGCCAGCAGCCCAGCGGCAGGTGGAAAGGGAAACACG.

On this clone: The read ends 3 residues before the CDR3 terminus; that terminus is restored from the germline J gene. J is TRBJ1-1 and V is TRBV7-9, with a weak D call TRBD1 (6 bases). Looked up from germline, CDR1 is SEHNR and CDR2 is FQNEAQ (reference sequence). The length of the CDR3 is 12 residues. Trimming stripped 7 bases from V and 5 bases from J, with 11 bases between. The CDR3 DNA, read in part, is TGTGCCAGCAAGGGGGGGCGTACTGAA. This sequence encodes CASKGGRTE. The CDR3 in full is CASKGGRTEAFF.

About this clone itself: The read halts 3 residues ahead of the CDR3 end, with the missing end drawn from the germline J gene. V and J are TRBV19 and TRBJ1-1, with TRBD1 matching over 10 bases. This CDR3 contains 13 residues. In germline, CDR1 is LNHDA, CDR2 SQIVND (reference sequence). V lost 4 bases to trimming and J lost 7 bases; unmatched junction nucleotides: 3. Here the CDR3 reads CASSTGQGREAFF. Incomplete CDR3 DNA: TGTGCCAGTAGTACGGGACAGGGGCGTGAA.